This TCR beta chain was retrieved from a study of CD8 T cells in Susac syndrome. Germline V gene data show CDR1 as SQVTM and CDR2 as ANQGSEA. The CDR3 runs 13 residues. Trimming cost V 8 bases and J 5 bases; bases outside gene matches: 10. Reverse transcription of roughly 0.45 to 1 ug RNA used random hexamers. TCR beta CDR3 was amplified by immunoSEQ covering 54 Vbeta and 13 Jbeta. TCRdb re-called the immunoSEQ multiplex PCR reads with MiXCR, one entry per CDR3 protein. The repertoire consists of roughly 130,000 distinct CDR3 sequences, with 90% to 95% occurring once and the leading ten covering more than 0.095%.

Material: CD4+ T cells from PBMCs. This TCR was recovered from a human donor in good health. J is TRBJ2-5 and V is TRBV29-1, with 8 bases matching TRBD1. This chain's CDR3 is CSYGGRGRETQYF. CDR3 DNA sequence: TGCAGCTATGGGGGCAGGGGGCGTGAGACCCAGTACTTC.